Below are 19 T cell receptor beta chains sequenced from a single sample in a study of T cells in tuberculosis. The method was immunoSEQ multiplex PCR; TCRdb's version includes in-frame clones alone and lacks a portion of them. The data hold tens of thousands of clones, with more than 90% observed a single time. The specimen sequenced was PBMCs. The receptor set was obtained from a donor between 10 and 35 years old with latent tuberculosis or without tuberculosis infection.

The gene calls are TRBV5-6 and TRBJ2-1; possible D gene TRBD2, 5 bases. The V gene lost 1 base and the J gene lost 4 bases, with 12 bases spanning the gap. The length of the CDR3 is 15 residues. CDR1 SGHDT and CDR2 YYEEEE come from the germline V gene. As DNA, the CDR3 is TGTGCCAGCAGCTTGTGGTCAGCGGTTTACAATGAGCAGTTCTTC. It specifies CASSLWSAVYNEQFF.

The CDR3 protein is CALRGPLSYEQYF. The CDR3 nucleotides are TGTGCCCTTAGAGGGCCTCTCTCCTACGAGCAGTACTTC. The rearrangement joins TRBV7-9 to TRBJ2-7, with D possibly being TRBD2 (5 bases). CDR3 length equals 13 residues. Germline values: CDR1 SEHNR, CDR2 FQNEAQ (reference sequence). The germline V and J ends were trimmed by 11 bases and 0 bases, with 14 bases remaining between them.

The chain joins TRBV5-6 to TRBJ1-2; D may be TRBD1 (6 bases). Trimming stripped 3 bases from V and 4 bases from J, with 22 bases between. The germline V gene encodes CDR1 SGHDT and CDR2 YYEEEE. The CDR3 consists of 17 residues. The CDR3 here is CASSSHTGGALFYGYTF. DNA of the CDR3: TGTGCCAGCAGCTCCCACACTGGGGGGGCTCTCTTCTATGGCTACACCTTC.

This sequence joins TRBV4-1 and TRBJ1-1, with 7 bases identical to TRBD1. The CDR3 sequence is 18 residues long. Germline trimming cut 2 bases from V and 6 bases from J; bases unmatched to any gene: 18. Germline values: CDR1 MGHRA, CDR2 YSYEKL. The CDR3 DNA sequence: TGCGCCAGCAGCCAATACGACAGGGTGTGGGGGCAACGCGCTGAAGCTTTCTTT. It encodes CASSQYDRVWGQRAEAFF.

V and J are TRBV14 and TRBJ2-1, with D possibly being TRBD2 (5 bases). The germline CDR1 and CDR2 sequences are SGHDN and FVKESK. This CDR3 has 17 amino acids. Trimming shortened V by 4 bases and J by 3 bases, and 19 bases separated the two germline ends. This chain's CDR3 is CASSPPGGGTFYNEQFF. The CDR3 DNA reads TGTGCCAGCAGCCCGCCTGGTGGAGGCACCTTCTACAATGAGCAGTTCTTC.

The chain links TRBV2 to TRBJ2-3; D gene unclear. Trimming cost V 4 bases and J 8 bases, with 13 bases left between them. CDR1 and CDR2 from the germline V gene are SNHLY and FYNNEI. The CDR3 spans 13 residues. Here the CDR3 reads CASSVTDSPTQYF. CDR3 coding DNA: TGTGCCAGCAGTGTTACAGATTCCCCTACGCAGTATTTT.

The chain combines TRBV7-8 with TRBJ1-6; TRBD1 is a possible D gene (6 bases). The length of the CDR3 is 15 residues. V lost 1 base and J 5 bases, leaving 9 bases between the germline ends. CDR1 is SGHVS and CDR2 is FQNEAQ in the germline V gene. Here the CDR3 reads CASSLVGADNSPLHF. The CDR3 DNA sequence: TGTGCCAGCAGCTTAGTGGGGGCCGATAATTCACCCCTCCACTTT.

This clone came up once. The chain recombines TRBV2 with TRBJ1-1, with TRBD1 identical over 8 bases. Trimming removed 6 bases from V and 6 bases from J; junction bases left unmatched: 6. Germline lookup yields CDR1 SNHLY and CDR2 FYNNEI. The CDR3 sequence is 13 residues long. The CDR3 region is CASRRQGSSEAFF. CDR3 bases: TGTGCCAGCAGACGACAGGGGTCCTCTGAAGCTTTCTTT.

This rearrangement joins TRBV5-4 to TRBJ1-2; the D gene is possibly TRBD1 (5 bases). CDR1 and CDR2 (germline): SGHNT, YYREEE (reference sequence). V shed 0 bases and J shed 4 bases, with 7 bases lying between them. This CDR3 contains 13 residues. The CDR3 loop is CASSLVGAYGYTF. The CDR3 nucleotides are TGTGCCAGCAGCTTGGTAGGGGCCTATGGCTACACCTTC.

The sample holds one count of this clone. The V gene is TRBV7-8, the J gene TRBJ2-4, with D possibly TRBD2 on 6 matching bases. The V end was cut by 5 bases, the J end by 1 base, with 6 bases between. Germline values: CDR1 SGHVS, CDR2 FQNEAQ. This CDR3 spans 13 amino acids. The CDR3 nucleotides are TGTGCCAGCAGCGGGGGGGCCAAAAACATTCAGTACTTC. Its translation: CASSGGAKNIQYF.

The genes are TRBV12-2 and TRBJ2-1; no check of the table's D call, TRBD2, against the DNA was made. TRBV12-2 is listed as a pseudogene. This CDR3 has 16 residues. The CDR3, as DNA: TGTGCTCACGCTTATAGGGCTAGCGAGAACTGCGATGAGCAGTTCTTC. This translates into CAHAYRASENCDEQFF.

The V gene is TRBV2, the J gene TRBJ2-3; 7 positions agree with TRBD2. CDR1 is SNHLY and CDR2 is FYNNEI in the germline V gene. V lost 4 bases to trimming and J lost 1 base; unmatched junction nucleotides: 5. The CDR3 totals 15 residues. The CDR3 sequence is CASSGWTRGTDTQYF. The CDR3, as DNA: TGTGCCAGCAGTGGTTGGACTAGAGGCACAGATACGCAGTATTTT.

This chain uses TRBV7-6 with TRBJ2-1; TRBD2 aligns across 7 bases. The CDR3 sequence is 18 residues long. Germline V gene sequence: CDR1 SGHVS, CDR2 FNYEAQ. The junction had 17 bases not matched to a gene; V was cut back by 1 base and J by 8 bases. In DNA, the CDR3 is TGTGCCAGCAGCTTAGGGGGAACTAGCGCTCCATCGGCCGATGAGCAGTTCTTC. Amino acid sequence: CASSLGGTSAPSADEQFF.

The V call is TRBV5-6, the J call TRBJ1-2; D unresolved. The length of the CDR3 is 12 residues. V gave up 0 bases and J gave up 7 bases, with 7 bases separating them. Germline V lookup: CDR1 SGHDT, CDR2 YYEEEE. In DNA form, the CDR3 reads TGTGCCAGCAGCTTGGAGAGATTTGGCTACACCTTC. Translating gives CASSLERFGYTF.

The V call is TRBV6-1, the J call TRBJ2-7; TRBD1 agrees at 7 bases. Per the germline V gene, CDR1 is MNHNS and CDR2 is SASEGT. V was clipped by 4 bases and J by 3 bases; unmatched bases: 12. The CDR3 totals 16 residues. This CDR3 is CASSVEGAHPYYEQYF. CDR3 nucleotides: TGTGCCAGCAGTGTCGAGGGGGCACACCCCTACTACGAGCAGTACTTC.

J is TRBJ2-2 and V is TRBV27; the match to TRBD1 covers 8 bases. The CDR3 contains 16 residues. The V gene end was trimmed by 3 bases and the J gene end by 6 bases; junction bases not matched to a gene: 9. Germline assignment: CDR1 MNHEY and CDR2 SMNVEV (reference sequence). The CDR3, as DNA: TGTGCCAGCAGTTTCGACAGGGGAGGTGTCTCCGGGGAGCTGTTTTTT. Residues: CASSFDRGGVSGELFF.

The genes are TRBV27 and TRBJ2-2; D might be TRBD1 (5 bases). The germline CDR1 and CDR2 sequences are MNHEY and SMNVEV (reference sequence). This CDR3 region has 13 residues. Trimming pared 3 bases from V and 6 bases from J, leaving 8 bases between. The CDR3 coding sequence is TGTGCCAGCAGTTTCCAGGGCCCCGGGGAGCTGTTTTTT. Protein: CASSFQGPGELFF.

The chain uses TRBV27 and TRBJ2-7; 9 bases fit TRBD1. The CDR3 sequence is 15 residues long. J lost 2 bases, V lost 7 bases, and 9 bases had no gene match. CDR1 and CDR2 (germline): MNHEY, SMNVEV (reference sequence). The CDR3 bases are TGTGCCAGCACCAAAATCGGGACAGGGCCCTACGAGCAGTACTTC. Translation: CASTKIGTGPYEQYF.

This chain uses TRBV27 with TRBJ2-4; weak D call: TRBD1 (5 bases). Looked up from germline, CDR1 is MNHEY and CDR2 is SMNVEV (reference sequence). V gave up 0 bases and J gave up 4 bases, with 7 bases separating them. The CDR3 loop spans 14 amino acids. The CDR3 reads CASSLSGQKNIQYF. In DNA, the CDR3 is TGTGCCAGCAGTTTATCGGGGCAAAAAAACATTCAGTACTTC.